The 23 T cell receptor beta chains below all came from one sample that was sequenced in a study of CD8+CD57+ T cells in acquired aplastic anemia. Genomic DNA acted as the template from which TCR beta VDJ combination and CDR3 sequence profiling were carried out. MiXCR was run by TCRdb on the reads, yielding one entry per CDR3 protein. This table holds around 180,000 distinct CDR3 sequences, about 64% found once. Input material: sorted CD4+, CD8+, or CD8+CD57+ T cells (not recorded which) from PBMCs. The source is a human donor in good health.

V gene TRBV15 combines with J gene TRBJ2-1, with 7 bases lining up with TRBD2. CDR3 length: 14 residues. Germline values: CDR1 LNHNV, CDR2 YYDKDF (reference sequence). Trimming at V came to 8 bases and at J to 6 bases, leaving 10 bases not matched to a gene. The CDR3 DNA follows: TGTGCCACCGAACTAGCGATCGGGGTCAATGAGCAGTTCTTC. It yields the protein CATELAIGVNEQFF. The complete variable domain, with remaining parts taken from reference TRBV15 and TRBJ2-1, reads DAMVIQNPRYQVTQFGKPVTLSCSQTLNHNVMYWYQQKSSQAPKLLFHYYDKDFNNEADTPDNFQSRRPNTSFCFLDIRSPGLGDTAMYLCATELAIGVNEQFFGPGTRLTVL.

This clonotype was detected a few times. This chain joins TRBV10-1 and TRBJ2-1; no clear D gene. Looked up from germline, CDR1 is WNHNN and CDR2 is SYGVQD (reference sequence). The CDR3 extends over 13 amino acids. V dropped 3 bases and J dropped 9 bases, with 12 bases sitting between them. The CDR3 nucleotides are TGCGCCAGCAGTGAACGAGAAGGCACTGAGCAGTTCTTC. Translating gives CASSEREGTEQFF.

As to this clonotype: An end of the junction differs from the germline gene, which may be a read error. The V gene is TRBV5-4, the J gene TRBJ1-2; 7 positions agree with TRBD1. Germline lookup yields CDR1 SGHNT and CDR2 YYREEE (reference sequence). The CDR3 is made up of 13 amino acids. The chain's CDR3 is CASSRTGDYGHTF. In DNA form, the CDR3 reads TGTGCCAGCAGCAGGACAGGAGACTATGGCCACACCTTC.

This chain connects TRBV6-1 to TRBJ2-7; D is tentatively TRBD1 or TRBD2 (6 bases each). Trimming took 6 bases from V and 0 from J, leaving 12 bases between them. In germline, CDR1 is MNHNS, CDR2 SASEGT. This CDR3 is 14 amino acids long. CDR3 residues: CASREGGVSYEQYF. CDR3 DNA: TGTGCCAGCAGGGAGGGGGGTGTCTCCTACGAGCAGTACTTC.

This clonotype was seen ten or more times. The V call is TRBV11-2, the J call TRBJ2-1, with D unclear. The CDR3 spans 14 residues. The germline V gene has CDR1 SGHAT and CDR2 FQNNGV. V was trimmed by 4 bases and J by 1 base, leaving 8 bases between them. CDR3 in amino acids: CASSSESSYNEQFF. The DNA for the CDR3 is TGTGCCAGCAGCTCTGAATCGTCCTACAATGAGCAGTTCTTC.

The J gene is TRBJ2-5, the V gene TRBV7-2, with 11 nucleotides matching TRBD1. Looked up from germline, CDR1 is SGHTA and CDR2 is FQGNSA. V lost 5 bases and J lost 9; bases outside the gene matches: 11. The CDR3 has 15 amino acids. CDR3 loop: CASSPGQGGLRAQYF. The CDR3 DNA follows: TGTGCCAGCAGCCCGGGACAGGGGGGACTTAGGGCCCAGTACTTC.

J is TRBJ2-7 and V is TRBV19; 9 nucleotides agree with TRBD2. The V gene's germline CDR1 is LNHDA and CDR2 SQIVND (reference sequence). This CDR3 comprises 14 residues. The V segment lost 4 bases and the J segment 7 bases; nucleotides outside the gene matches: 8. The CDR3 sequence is CASSTLAGSGEQYF. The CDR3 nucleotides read TGTGCCAGTAGTACCCTAGCGGGATCGGGGGAGCAGTACTTC.

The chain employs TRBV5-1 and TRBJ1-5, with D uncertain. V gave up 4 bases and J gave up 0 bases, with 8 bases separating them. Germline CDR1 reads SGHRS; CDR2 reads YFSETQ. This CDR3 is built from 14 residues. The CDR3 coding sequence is TGCGCCAGCAGCCCGGGTTATAGCAATCAGCCCCAGCATTTT. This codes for CASSPGYSNQPQHF.

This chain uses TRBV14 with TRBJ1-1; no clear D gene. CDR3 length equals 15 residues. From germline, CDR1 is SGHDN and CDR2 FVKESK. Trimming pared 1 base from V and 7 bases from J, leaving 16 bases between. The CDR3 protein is CASSQGAGWAGEAFF. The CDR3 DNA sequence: TGTGCCAGCAGCCAAGGCGCGGGTTGGGCAGGTGAAGCTTTCTTT.

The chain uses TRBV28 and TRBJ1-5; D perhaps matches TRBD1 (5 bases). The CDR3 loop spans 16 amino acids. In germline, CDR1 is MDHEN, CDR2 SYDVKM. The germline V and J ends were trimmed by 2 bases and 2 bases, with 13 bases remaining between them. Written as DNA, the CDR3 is TGTGCCAGCAGTTTAAGTAGGGGTGATGGCAATCAGCCCCAGCATTTT. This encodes CASSLSRGDGNQPQHF.

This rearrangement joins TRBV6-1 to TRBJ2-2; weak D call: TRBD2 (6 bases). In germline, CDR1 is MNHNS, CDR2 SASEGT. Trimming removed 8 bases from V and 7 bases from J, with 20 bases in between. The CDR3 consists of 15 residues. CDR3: CASDSPPAGLGELFF. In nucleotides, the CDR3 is TGTGCCAGCGACTCACCACCGGCGGGGCTCGGGGAGCTGTTTTTT.

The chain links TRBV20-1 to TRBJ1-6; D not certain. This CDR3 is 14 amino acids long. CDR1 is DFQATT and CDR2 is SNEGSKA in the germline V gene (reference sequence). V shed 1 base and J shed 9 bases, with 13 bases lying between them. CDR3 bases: TGCAGTGCTAGAGGGGGATCTACGGGTTCACCCCTCCACTTT. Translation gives CSARGGSTGSPLHF.

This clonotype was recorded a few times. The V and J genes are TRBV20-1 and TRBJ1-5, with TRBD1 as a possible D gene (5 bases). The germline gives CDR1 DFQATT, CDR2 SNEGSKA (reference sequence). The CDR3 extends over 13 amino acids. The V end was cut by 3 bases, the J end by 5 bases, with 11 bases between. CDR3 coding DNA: TGCAGTGCTAGTAGAGGCAGGGATCAGCCCCAGCATTTT. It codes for CSASRGRDQPQHF.

CDR3 DNA: TGTGCCAGCAGGAAACAGGGGTCAGGCGGTCACCTCCACTTT. Translation: CASRKQGSGGHLHF. This chain joins TRBV28 and TRBJ1-6; 7 bases agree with TRBD1. CDR1 is MDHEN, CDR2 SYDVKM, per germline. The CDR3 runs to 14 residues. Losses at the gene ends were 6 bases for V and 15 bases for J; bases not matched to a gene: 14.

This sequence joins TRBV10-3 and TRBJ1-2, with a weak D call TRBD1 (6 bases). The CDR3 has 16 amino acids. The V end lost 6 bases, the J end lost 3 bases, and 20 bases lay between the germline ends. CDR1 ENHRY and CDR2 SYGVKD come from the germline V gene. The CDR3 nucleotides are TGTGCCATCAGGGGGACACTTCCCCCGGCAGACTATGGCTACACCTTC. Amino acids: CAIRGTLPPADYGYTF.

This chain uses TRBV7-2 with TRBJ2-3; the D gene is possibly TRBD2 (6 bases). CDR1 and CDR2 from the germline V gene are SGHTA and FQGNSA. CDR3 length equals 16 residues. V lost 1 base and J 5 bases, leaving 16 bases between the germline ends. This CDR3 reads CASSLELRERRDTQYF. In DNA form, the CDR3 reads TGTGCCAGCAGCTTAGAATTGCGGGAACGTCGAGATACGCAGTATTTT.

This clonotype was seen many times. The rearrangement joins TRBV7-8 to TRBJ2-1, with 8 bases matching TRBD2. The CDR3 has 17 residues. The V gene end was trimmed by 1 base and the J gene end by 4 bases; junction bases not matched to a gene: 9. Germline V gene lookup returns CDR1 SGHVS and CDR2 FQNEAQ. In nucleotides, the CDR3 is TGTGCCAGCAGCTTAGGTGCGGGAGGACCCCGGTACAATGAGCAGTTCTTC. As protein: CASSLGAGGPRYNEQFF.

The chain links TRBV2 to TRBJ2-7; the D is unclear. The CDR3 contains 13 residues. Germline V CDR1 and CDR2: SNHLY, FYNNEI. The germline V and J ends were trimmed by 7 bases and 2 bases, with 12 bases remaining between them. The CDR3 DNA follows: TGTGCCAGCAAGGGCCCCGATGCCTACGAGCAGTACTTC. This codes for CASKGPDAYEQYF.

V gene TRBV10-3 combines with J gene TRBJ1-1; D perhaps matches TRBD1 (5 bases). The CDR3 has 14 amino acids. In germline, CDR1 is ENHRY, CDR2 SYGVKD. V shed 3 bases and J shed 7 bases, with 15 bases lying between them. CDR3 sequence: CAISDLRGEGEAFF. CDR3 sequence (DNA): TGTGCCATCAGTGACCTGCGGGGGGAGGGTGAAGCTTTCTTT.

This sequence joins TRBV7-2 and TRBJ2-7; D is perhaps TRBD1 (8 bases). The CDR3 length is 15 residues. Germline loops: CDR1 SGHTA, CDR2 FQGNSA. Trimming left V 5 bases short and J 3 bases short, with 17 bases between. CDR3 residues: CASSQQGGYDYEQYF. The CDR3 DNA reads TGTGCCAGCAGCCAACAGGGGGGGTACGACTACGAGCAGTACTTC.

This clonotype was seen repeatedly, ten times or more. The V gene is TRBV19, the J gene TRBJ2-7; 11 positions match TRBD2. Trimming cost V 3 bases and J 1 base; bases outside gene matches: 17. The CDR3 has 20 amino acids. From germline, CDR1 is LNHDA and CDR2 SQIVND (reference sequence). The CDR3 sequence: CASSILSRGLAGGGSYEQYF. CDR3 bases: TGTGCCAGTAGTATTTTAAGTAGGGGGTTAGCGGGAGGGGGTTCCTACGAGCAGTACTTC.

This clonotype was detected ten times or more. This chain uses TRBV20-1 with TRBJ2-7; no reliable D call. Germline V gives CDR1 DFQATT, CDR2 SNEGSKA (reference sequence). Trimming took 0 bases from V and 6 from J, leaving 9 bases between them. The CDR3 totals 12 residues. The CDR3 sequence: CSARDQGTEQYF. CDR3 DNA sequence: TGCAGTGCTAGAGATCAAGGTACCGAGCAGTACTTC.

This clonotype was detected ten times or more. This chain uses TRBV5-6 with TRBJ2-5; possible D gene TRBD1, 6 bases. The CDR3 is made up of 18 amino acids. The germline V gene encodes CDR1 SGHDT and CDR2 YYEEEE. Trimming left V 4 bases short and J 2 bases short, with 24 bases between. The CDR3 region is CASSVFSRGPETQETQYF. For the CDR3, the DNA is TGTGCCAGCAGCGTGTTCTCCAGGGGCCCGGAAACGCAAGAGACCCAGTACTTC.